This T cell receptor (beta chain) was captured by sequencing in a study of OX40 agonist ivuxolimab in advanced cancers. Trimming removed 1 base from V and 10 bases from J, with 5 bases in between. The germline gives CDR1 SGHVS, CDR2 FQNEAQ. This CDR3 is 11 amino acids long. Sequencing used immunoSEQ multiplex PCR; TCRdb keeps in-frame clones, though not all of them. The data hold around 60,000 clones, with 88% observed a single time. The sample in question was CD4+ or CD8+ T cells sorted from blood, obtained in a trial of the OX40 agonist ivuxolimab. The sequence was collected from an adult with an advanced solid tumor such as melanoma, head and neck, liver or kidney cancer. The chain is built from TRBV7-8 and TRBJ2-1; D unclear. CDR3 amino acids: CASSLVWEQFF. The CDR3 DNA follows: TGTGCCAGCAGCTTAGTATGGGAGCAGTTCTTC.